These 32 T cell receptor beta chains were all obtained from the same sample, sequenced in a study of OX40 agonist ivuxolimab in advanced cancers. Assay used: immunoSEQ multiplex PCR; TCRdb lists only in-frame clones, some missing. Here the sample spans around 56,000 clones, approximately 89% being singletons. The specimen was CD4+ or CD8+ T cells sorted from blood, collected in a trial of the OX40 agonist ivuxolimab. These receptors all come from an adult with an advanced solid tumor such as melanoma, head and neck, liver or kidney cancer.

The chain employs TRBV12-5 and TRBJ2-5, with 7 positions matching TRBD1. CDR1 LGHNT and CDR2 FRNRAP come from the germline V gene. After removal of 1 base from V and 3 bases from J, the junction contained 11 bases not matched to a gene. This CDR3 comprises 17 residues. CDR3 loop: CASGLAGTDGFEETQYF. CDR3 DNA sequence: TGTGCTAGTGGTTTGGCAGGGACAGACGGATTCGAAGAGACCCAGTACTTC. Based on the CDR3 plus reference TRBV12-5 and TRBJ2-5, the full variable domain is DARVTQTPRHKVTEMGQEVTMRCQPILGHNTVFWYRQTMMQGLELLAYFRNRAPLDDSGMPKDRFSAEMPDATLATLKIQPSEPRDSAVYFCASGLAGTDGFEETQYFGPGTRLLVL.

The chain carries TRBV5-1 and TRBJ2-3; 8 nucleotides match TRBD1. Germline-derived CDR1 and CDR2 are SGHRS and YFSETQ. V was clipped by 4 bases and J by 6 bases; unmatched bases: 7. The CDR3 length is 14 residues. The CDR3 sequence is CASSPLRDRDTQYF. DNA of the CDR3: TGCGCCAGCAGCCCACTCCGGGACAGGGATACGCAGTATTTT.

This chain connects TRBV9 to TRBJ2-5; a possible D gene is TRBD2 (7 bases). The V end lost 2 bases, the J end lost 5 bases, and 22 bases lay between the germline ends. CDR1 is SGDLS and CDR2 is YYNGEE in the germline V gene. There are 17 residues in the CDR3. Here the CDR3 reads CASSVAPGGTYGETQYF. As DNA, the CDR3 is TGTGCCAGCAGCGTGGCCCCCGGGGGGACATATGGGGAGACCCAGTACTTC.

The chain is built from TRBV11-3 and TRBJ2-5; D is ambiguous. This CDR3 has 13 amino acids. The germline gives CDR1 SGHNT, CDR2 YENEEA. V lost 5 bases and J 2 bases, leaving 9 bases between the germline ends. CDR3 nucleotides: TGTGCCAGCAGCCCCGACGGACAAGAGACCCAGTACTTC. It translates to CASSPDGQETQYF.

The rearrangement joins TRBV6-5 to TRBJ2-7; the match to TRBD2 covers 10 bases. This CDR3 comprises 16 residues. The V segment lost 0 bases and the J segment 2 bases; nucleotides outside the gene matches: 4. Germline V gives CDR1 MNHEY, CDR2 SVGAGI. Here the CDR3 reads CASSYSKAGGPYEQYF. DNA of the CDR3: TGTGCCAGCAGTTACTCGAAAGCGGGAGGGCCCTACGAGCAGTACTTC.

The chain carries TRBV28 and TRBJ1-1; perhaps TRBD1 as D (6 bases). Trimming took off 8 bases at V and 0 bases at J, with 13 bases between the two ends. The CDR3 is 14 residues long. Germline values: CDR1 MDHEN, CDR2 SYDVKM. The CDR3: CASLEGGMNTEAFF. The CDR3 DNA sequence: TGTGCCAGCCTGGAAGGGGGTATGAACACTGAAGCTTTCTTT. The full variable domain, completed using reference TRBV28 and TRBJ1-1, is DVKVTQSSRYLVKRTGEKVFLECVQDMDHENMFWYRQDPGLGLRLIYFSYDVKMKEKGDIPEGYSVSREKKERFSLILESASTNQTSMYLCASLEGGMNTEAFFGQGTRLTVV.

The rearrangement uses TRBV19 and TRBJ2-1, with D possibly being TRBD1 or TRBD2 (5 bases each). V lost 6 bases and J 2 bases, leaving 20 bases between the germline ends. Germline V gene lookup returns CDR1 LNHDA and CDR2 SQIVND (reference sequence). This CDR3 region has 17 residues. CDR3 nucleotides: TGTGCCAGTAGGGGTCCTGGGACGGCTAGAACCTACAATGAGCAGTTCTTC. This encodes CASRGPGTARTYNEQFF. Variable domain in full (rest from reference TRBV19 and TRBJ2-1): DGGITQSPKYLFRKEGQNVTLSCEQNLNHDAMYWYRQDPGQGLRLIYYSQIVNDFQKGDIAEGYSVSREKKESFPLTVTSAQKNPTAFYLCASRGPGTARTYNEQFFGPGTRLTVL.

J is TRBJ1-1 and V is TRBV6-6; no clear D gene. CDR1 and CDR2 from the germline V gene are MNHNY and SVGAGI (reference sequence). The V and J ends lost 8 bases and 1 base respectively, with 8 bases between them. There are 12 residues in the CDR3. The CDR3 here is CASVLENTEAFF. Here the CDR3 DNA reads TGTGCCAGCGTCTTAGAGAACACTGAAGCTTTCTTT.

The chain has TRBV25-1 and TRBJ2-2; D uncertain. Trimming removed 6 bases from V and 6 bases from J, with 8 bases in between. Germline assignment: CDR1 MGHDK and CDR2 SYGVNS. The CDR3 loop spans 12 amino acids. CDR3 loop: CASSRVAGELFF. The CDR3 nucleotides read TGTGCCAGCAGCCGGGTGGCCGGGGAGCTGTTTTTT.

The V gene is TRBV11-2, the J gene TRBJ2-1; TRBD2 matches at 10 bases. Trimming at V came to 5 bases and at J to 4 bases, leaving 5 bases not matched to a gene. The CDR3 runs 15 residues. The germline V gene encodes CDR1 SGHAT and CDR2 FQNNGV. This chain's CDR3 is CASSPTSGAYNEQFF. Written as DNA, the CDR3 is TGTGCCAGCAGCCCAACTAGCGGGGCATACAATGAGCAGTTCTTC.

The chain uses TRBV10-3 and TRBJ2-3, with a possible D match to TRBD2 (6 bases). Germline V CDR1 and CDR2: ENHRY, SYGVKD. V lost 8 bases, J lost 3 bases, and 15 bases lay in between. The CDR3 sequence is 14 residues long. CDR3 sequence: CAIRPSSGTDTQYF. The CDR3 DNA reads as TGTGCCATCCGGCCATCCAGCGGGACAGATACGCAGTATTTT.

The chain is built from TRBV7-8 and TRBJ1-5; perhaps TRBD1 as D (6 bases). Germline V gives CDR1 SGHVS, CDR2 FQNEAQ. CDR3 length: 13 residues. Trimming removed 5 bases from V and 4 bases from J, with 9 bases in between. The CDR3 DNA follows: TGTGCCAGCAGCCCCGACAGGAATCAGCCCCAGCATTTT. Translating gives CASSPDRNQPQHF.

The chain links TRBV7-2 to TRBJ1-2; 7 bases map to TRBD1. The length of the CDR3 is 15 residues. J lost 0 bases, V lost 1 base, and 2 bases had no gene match. In germline, CDR1 is SGHTA, CDR2 FQGNSA. This chain's CDR3 is CASSLGQGPNYGYTF. In nucleotides, the CDR3 is TGTGCCAGCAGCTTAGGACAGGGCCCTAACTATGGCTACACCTTC. Full variable domain (rest looked up from reference TRBV7-2 and TRBJ1-2): GAGVSQSPSNKVTEKGKDVELRCDPISGHTALYWYRQSLGQGLEFLIYFQGNSAPDKSGLPSDRFSAERTGGSVSTLTIQRTQQEDSAVYLCASSLGQGPNYGYTFGSGTRLTVV.

This clone was picked up one time. The CDR3 region is CASSLWMNTEAFF. The CDR3 nucleotides are TGTGCCAGCAGCTTGTGGATGAACACTGAAGCTTTCTTT. The chain employs TRBV7-2 and TRBJ1-1; D unresolved. This CDR3 region has 13 residues. Between the trimmed V and J ends, which lost 3 bases and 0 bases, there was a span of 5 bases. Germline CDR1 reads SGHTA; CDR2 reads FQGNSA.

The V and J genes are TRBV11-3 and TRBJ2-3, with D unresolved. With 2 bases removed from V and 6 bases from J, the gap between germline ends came to 12 bases. CDR3 length: 14 residues. From germline, CDR1 is SGHNT and CDR2 YENEEA. The CDR3 DNA is TGTGCCAGCAGCTTAAACCCGGTGTCCGATACGCAGTATTTT. Translating it yields CASSLNPVSDTQYF.

The rearrangement links TRBV6-6 to TRBJ2-7, with 7 positions matching TRBD2. The CDR3 covers 15 residues. Germline CDR1 is MNHNY and CDR2 is SVGAGI (reference sequence). V shed 0 bases, J shed 2 bases, and the junction held 4 bases outside the gene matches. Here the CDR3 reads CASSYSERGTYEQYF. CDR3 nucleotides: TGTGCCAGCAGTTACTCAGAGCGGGGAACCTACGAGCAGTACTTC.

This clone was picked up one time. The V and J genes are TRBV2 and TRBJ2-2, with D possibly TRBD1 on 7 matching bases. Trimming removed 6 bases at V and 5 bases at J, with 13 bases between. Germline values: CDR1 SNHLY, CDR2 FYNNEI. The CDR3 totals 14 residues. CDR3 DNA sequence: TGTGCCAGCAGCCCCCAGGGGGGAACCGGGGAGCTGTTTTTT. This gives the protein CASSPQGGTGELFF.

The V gene is TRBV14, the J gene TRBJ2-7; 9 bases fit TRBD2. The CDR3 is 15 amino acids. V shed 2 bases, J shed 2 bases, and the junction held 4 bases outside the gene matches. The V gene's germline CDR1 is SGHDN and CDR2 FVKESK. In nucleotides, the CDR3 is TGTGCCAGCAGCCAAAGGGCGGGAGGGGCCTACGAGCAGTACTTC. Amino acid sequence: CASSQRAGGAYEQYF.

The chain combines TRBV29-1 with TRBJ2-3; 8 bases agree with TRBD1. The length of the CDR3 is 14 residues. CDR1 SQVTM and CDR2 ANQGSEA come from the germline V gene. V shed 5 bases, J shed 2 bases, and the junction held 6 bases outside the gene matches. This CDR3 is CSVLVTGVTDTQYF. The CDR3, as DNA: TGCAGCGTTCTGGTGACAGGGGTCACAGATACGCAGTATTTT.

This CDR3 reads CASSWSGGGYGYTF. The CDR3 DNA reads TGTGCCAGCAGTTGGTCAGGGGGCGGGTATGGCTACACCTTC. The V gene is TRBV28, the J gene TRBJ1-2, with 8 bases aligning to TRBD1. After removal of 4 bases from V and 5 bases from J, the junction contained 6 bases not matched to a gene. The CDR3 is 14 amino acids. Germline loops: CDR1 MDHEN, CDR2 SYDVKM.

This rearrangement joins TRBV5-1 to TRBJ2-4; tentatively, D is TRBD2 (6 bases). V was clipped by 4 bases and J by 1 base, with 12 bases between them. Germline values: CDR1 SGHRS, CDR2 YFSETQ. CDR3 length: 15 amino acids. CDR3 bases: TGCGCCAGCAGCGACGGGGGTCTGGCCAAAAACATTCAGTACTTC. As protein: CASSDGGLAKNIQYF.

The genes are TRBV6-4 and TRBJ2-3; 8 positions match TRBD2. The CDR3 runs to 15 residues. The germline CDR1 and CDR2 sequences are MRHNA and SNTAGT. With 5 bases clipped from V and 3 bases from J, the junction kept 7 bases outside the gene matches. The CDR3 DNA is TGTGCCAGCAGTACGGGGGGGCAGAGGACAGATACGCAGTATTTT. This codes for CASSTGGQRTDTQYF.

This chain uses TRBV27 with TRBJ2-3, with 11 bases lining up with TRBD1. CDR3 length equals 16 residues. With V trimmed by 6 bases and J by 1 base, 6 bases remained unmatched. CDR1 and CDR2 (germline): MNHEY, SMNVEV (reference sequence). The CDR3 spells CASSKRTGGGTDTQYF. CDR3 DNA sequence: TGTGCCAGCAGCAAAAGGACAGGGGGCGGCACAGATACGCAGTATTTT.

The chain links TRBV25-1 to TRBJ2-6, with 10 bases aligning to TRBD1. After removal of 4 bases from V and 14 bases from J, the junction contained 5 bases not matched to a gene. This CDR3 comprises 13 residues. Germline lookup yields CDR1 MGHDK and CDR2 SYGVNS. CDR3 sequence: CASSAGQGLILTF. In DNA form, the CDR3 reads TGTGCCAGCAGTGCGGGACAGGGGCTGATCCTGACTTTC.

The V gene is TRBV28, the J gene TRBJ1-2; weak D call: TRBD1 (6 bases). Between the trimmed V and J ends, which lost 4 bases and 7 bases, there was a span of 13 bases. The CDR3 is 13 residues long. The V gene's germline CDR1 is MDHEN and CDR2 SYDVKM. In nucleotides, the CDR3 is TGTGCCAGCAGTTCGGCCGGGGGGCTTGGCTACACCTTC. This codes for CASSSAGGLGYTF.

The chain uses TRBV18 and TRBJ1-2, with TRBD1 matching over 8 bases. J was trimmed by 5 bases and V by 6 bases; bases with no gene match: 8. The CDR3 is 14 amino acids. Germline assignment: CDR1 KGHSH and CDR2 LQKENI. The CDR3 DNA reads as TGTGCCAGCTCTCAGGACAGGGATTTATATGGCTACACCTTC. As protein: CASSQDRDLYGYTF.

This clone has more than one count but fewer than ten. This chain joins TRBV7-2 and TRBJ2-7, with TRBD2 matching 7 bases. V trimming: 1 base; J trimming: 3 bases; junction bases outside the gene matches: 6. Germline V gene sequence: CDR1 SGHTA, CDR2 FQGNSA. This CDR3 is built from 15 residues. The CDR3 region is CASSLEAGENYEQYF. CDR3 sequence (DNA): TGTGCCAGCAGCTTAGAGGCGGGAGAAAACTACGAGCAGTACTTC.

The CDR3 nucleotides read TGCAGTGCTCAAACGAATTACGAGCAGTACTTC. It is translated as CSAQTNYEQYF. The gene calls are TRBV20-1 and TRBJ2-7; D remains ambiguous. The germline V gene has CDR1 DFQATT and CDR2 SNEGSKA (reference sequence). The CDR3 length is 11 residues. V was pared by 5 bases and J by 4 bases, with 9 bases between.

The rearrangement joins TRBV4-1 to TRBJ2-1; maybe TRBD2 (5 bases). CDR1 MGHRA and CDR2 YSYEKL come from the germline V gene. The V end lost 2 bases, the J end lost 8 bases, and 10 bases lay between the germline ends. The CDR3 runs 13 residues. The CDR3 protein is CASSQTADYEQFF. CDR3 bases: TGCGCCAGCAGCCAAACTGCGGACTATGAGCAGTTCTTC.

The V and J genes are TRBV6-1 and TRBJ2-7; 9 bases are shared with TRBD1. CDR3 length equals 15 residues. Looked up from germline, CDR1 is MNHNS and CDR2 is SASEGT. V dropped 2 bases and J dropped 3; count of bases not matched to a gene: 5. The DNA for the CDR3 is TGTGCCAGCAGTGAACGCTGGACAGGGGACTACGAGCAGTACTTC. Its protein is CASSERWTGDYEQYF.

This chain joins TRBV6-5 and TRBJ1-3; D unresolved. The V gene lost 7 bases and the J gene lost 4 bases, with 11 bases spanning the gap. Germline values: CDR1 MNHEY, CDR2 SVGAGI. The CDR3 extends over 13 amino acids. CDR3 sequence: CASIAPGGNTIYF. The DNA for the CDR3 is TGTGCCAGCATTGCCCCCGGGGGAAACACCATATATTTT.

The chain couples TRBV14 to TRBJ2-7, with D maybe TRBD1 (5 bases). This CDR3 region has 14 residues. V lost 5 bases, J lost 2 bases, and 13 bases lay in between. CDR1 and CDR2 (germline): SGHDN, FVKESK. The CDR3 spells CASSRKGFAYEQYF. CDR3 DNA: TGTGCCAGCAGCAGGAAGGGGTTTGCCTACGAGCAGTACTTC.